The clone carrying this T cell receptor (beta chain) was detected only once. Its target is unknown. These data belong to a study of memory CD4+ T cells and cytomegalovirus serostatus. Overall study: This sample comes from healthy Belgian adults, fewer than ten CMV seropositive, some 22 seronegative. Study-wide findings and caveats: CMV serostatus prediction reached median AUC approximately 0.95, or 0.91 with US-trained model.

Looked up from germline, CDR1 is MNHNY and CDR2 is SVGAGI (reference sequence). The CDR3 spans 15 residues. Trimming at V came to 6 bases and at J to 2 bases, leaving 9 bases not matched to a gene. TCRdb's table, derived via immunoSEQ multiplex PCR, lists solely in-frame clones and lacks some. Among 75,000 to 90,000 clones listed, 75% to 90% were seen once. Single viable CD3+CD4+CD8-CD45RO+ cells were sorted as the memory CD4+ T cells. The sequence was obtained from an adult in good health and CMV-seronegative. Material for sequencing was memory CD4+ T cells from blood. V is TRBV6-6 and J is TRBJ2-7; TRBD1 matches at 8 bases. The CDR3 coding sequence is TGTGCCAGCAGCCCCAACAGGGGGAATCCCTACGAGCAGTACTTC. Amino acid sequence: CASSPNRGNPYEQYF.